Listed here are 9 T cell receptor beta chains from one sample, sequenced in a study of tumor-infiltrating lymphocytes in primary liver carcinoma. Blood RNA originated from unsorted whole blood, with germline DNA additionally extracted. The investigators made TCR beta cDNA from about 0.45 ug total RNA, using a constant-region primer. Slightly modified ARM-PCR, run as three nested multiplex PCR rounds, produced the TCR beta libraries. TRBV1-TRBV30 forward and Cbeta reverse primers drove the first two approximately 10-cycle rounds. TCRdb analysed the multiplex PCR reads with MiXCR anew, one entry per CDR3 protein. This sample has approximately 300,000 distinct CDR3 sequences; less than 75% occur once, and the top ten carry roughly 9%. Sequenced: peripheral blood. These TCRs come from a man in his forties or fifties with primary liver carcinoma and hepatitis B virus infection.

As to this clonotype: This clone may be a read error of a much larger clone one base away. This chain connects TRBV6-2 or TRBV6-3 to TRBJ1-5; D is possibly TRBD1 (5 bases). CDR3 length: 13 amino acids. Germline CDR1 MNHEY, CDR2 SVGEGT. V lost 6 bases and J lost 5, with 11 bases in between. CDR3: CASRGRGDQPQHF. DNA for the CDR3: TGTGCCAGCAGGGGGCGCGGTGATCAGCCCCAGCATTTT.

Note on this clonotype: The junction departs from the called germline gene at one end, perhaps through a read error. V and J are TRBV7-9 and TRBJ2-1; D is uncertain. This CDR3 has 15 residues. CDR1 and CDR2 from the germline V gene are SEHNR and FQNEAQ (reference sequence). CDR3 region: CASSIGRASYNEKFF. The CDR3 region has the DNA TGTGCCAGCAGTATCGGTAGGGCCTCCTACAATGAGAAGTTCTTC.

The count of this clonotype is one. An end of the junction does not agree with germline; a read error may underlie this. The genes are TRBV12-3 or TRBV12-4 and TRBJ1-1, with D perhaps matching TRBD1 (6 bases). There are 13 residues in the CDR3. DNA for the CDR3: TGTGCCAGCACCCGGGGGGGGGACACTGAAACTTTCTTT. This gives the protein CASTRGGDTETFF.

This clonotype came up once. As the CDR3 is not closed by the conserved phenylalanine or tryptophan, this likely results from a read error. The V call is TRBV11-2, the J call TRBJ1-2; no clear D gene. The V end lost 5 bases, the J end lost 5 bases, and 18 bases lay between the germline ends. Germline values: CDR1 SGHAT, CDR2 FQNNGV. The CDR3 sequence is 15 residues long. CDR3 coding DNA: TGTGCCAGCAGCCCAGAGAGAGCCGCTGGGTATGGCTACACCTCC. This sequence encodes CASSPERAAGYGYTS.

There are many counts of this clonotype. This chain joins TRBV4-3 and TRBJ2-3; D gene unclear. There are 13 residues in the CDR3. Trimming took off 0 bases at V and 7 bases at J, with 8 bases between the two ends. The germline CDR1 and CDR2 sequences are LGHNA and YSLEER. The CDR3 is CASSQDEQNTQYF. The CDR3 bases are TGCGCCAGCAGCCAAGATGAGCAAAATACGCAGTATTTT.

This clonotype was picked up many times. The rearrangement joins TRBV11-2 to TRBJ2-5; D ambiguous. The CDR3 spans 15 residues. CDR1 SGHAT and CDR2 FQNNGV come from the germline V gene. V lost 5 bases and J 1 base, leaving 14 bases between the germline ends. The DNA of the CDR3 is TGTGCCAGCAGCCTTAAGGTAGCCCTCCAAGAGACCCAGTACTTC. Its protein product is CASSLKVALQETQYF.

In the case of this clonotype: A much bigger clone sits one base away, suggesting this may be a read error. The V and J genes are TRBV6-2 or TRBV6-3 and TRBJ2-5, with 7 bases that match TRBD2. Per the germline V gene, CDR1 is MNHEY and CDR2 is SVGEGT. The CDR3 covers 13 residues. The CDR3 nucleotides are TGTGCCAGCAGGACGGGAGGTCTGGAGACCCTGTACTTC. It specifies CASRTGGLETLYF.

Turning to this clonotype: The germline gene is not matched at one end of the junction; a read error may be the cause. The chain links TRBV4-2 to TRBJ2-3, with 7 bases identical to TRBD2. CDR3 length: 16 residues. Germline V gene sequence: CDR1 LGHNA, CDR2 YNFKEQ. The CDR3 DNA is TGTGCCAGCAACCCGGGCGGGGGAGCTGGGCTGGATACGCAATATTTT. Translating gives CASNPGGGAGLDTQYF.

The chain carries TRBV13 and TRBJ2-1; no definite D call. The CDR3 runs to 14 residues. Germline lookup yields CDR1 PRHDT and CDR2 FYEKMQ (reference sequence). V was clipped by 10 bases and J by 2 bases, with 15 bases between them. The CDR3 region has the DNA TGTGCCAATAGCTTAGCCGGGCCCTACAATGAGCAGTTCTTC. Translating gives CANSLAGPYNEQFF.